Shown below are 8 T cell receptor beta chains from a single sample sequenced in a study of blood T cell repertoires in COVID-19. TCRdb's copy holds only in-frame clones and misses some; the assay was immunoSEQ multiplex PCR. The sample holds about 98,000 clones; approximately 80% are singletons and the top ten take 9.8%. Sequencing was done on a sample of peripheral blood. The receptors shown here come from a man between 60 and 75 years old with active or convalescent COVID-19.

This chain joins TRBV3-1 (or the pseudogene TRBV3-2) and TRBJ2-3, with 8 nucleotides matching TRBD2. V lost 4 bases and J lost 1; bases outside the gene matches: 4. The germline gives CDR1 LGHDT, CDR2 YNNKEL (reference sequence). The CDR3 is made up of 15 amino acids. The CDR3 is CASSLLTSGTDTQYF. CDR3 bases: TGTGCCAGCAGCCTTTTGACTAGCGGCACAGATACGCAGTATTTT.

The rearrangement uses TRBV5-4 and TRBJ2-5; tentatively, D is TRBD2 (6 bases). CDR3 length equals 16 residues. V lost 0 bases and J 0 bases, leaving 12 bases between the germline ends. Germline V gene sequence: CDR1 SGHNT, CDR2 YYREEE (reference sequence). The CDR3 loop is CASSLGGGTNQETQYF. DNA for the CDR3: TGTGCCAGCAGCTTGGGGGGCGGGACGAACCAAGAGACCCAGTACTTC.

This sequence joins TRBV2 and TRBJ2-5; 8 nucleotides match TRBD1. V shed 8 bases and J 5 bases; nucleotides not matched to a gene: 16. Germline V gene sequence: CDR1 SNHLY, CDR2 FYNNEI. This CDR3 is 16 amino acids long. CDR3 sequence (DNA): TGTGCCAGCCTTGCCGGGACAGGTCGTCCGATGGAGACCCAGTACTTC. Residues: CASLAGTGRPMETQYF.

The chain links TRBV2 to TRBJ2-3, with 13 bases fitting TRBD2. CDR1 and CDR2 (germline): SNHLY, FYNNEI. This CDR3 spans 16 amino acids. Germline trimming cut 6 bases from V and 4 bases from J; bases unmatched to any gene: 7. Written as DNA, the CDR3 is TGTGCCAGCAGCCGGACTAGCGGGAGTATAGCAGATACGCAGTATTTT. Translating it yields CASSRTSGSIADTQYF.

J is TRBJ1-1 and V is TRBV5-1, with 8 positions matching TRBD1. The CDR3 length is 14 residues. V shed 4 bases, J shed 1 base, and the junction held 3 bases outside the gene matches. Germline CDR1 SGHRS, CDR2 YFSETQ. The chain's CDR3 is CASSRTGPNTEAFF. CDR3 sequence (DNA): TGCGCCAGCAGCCGGACAGGGCCGAACACTGAAGCTTTCTTT.

This clone was seen a handful of times. The chain combines TRBV2 with TRBJ1-4, with 7 bases matching TRBD1. V gave up 8 bases and J gave up 4 bases; unmatched junction bases: 4. Germline V lookup: CDR1 SNHLY, CDR2 FYNNEI. This CDR3 is 13 amino acids long. Here the CDR3 reads CASVGQLNEKLFF. CDR3 DNA: TGTGCCAGCGTGGGACAGCTTAATGAAAAACTGTTTTTT.

This chain joins TRBV27 and TRBJ2-1; 8 nucleotides agree with TRBD2. Germline-derived CDR1 and CDR2 are MNHEY and SMNVEV (reference sequence). Trimming took 8 bases from V and 3 from J; bases not matched to a gene: 15. This CDR3 has 17 amino acids. CDR3: CASHRWASGSGYNEQFF. In DNA, the CDR3 is TGTGCCAGCCACCGGTGGGCTAGCGGGTCCGGCTACAATGAGCAGTTCTTC.

CDR3 DNA: TGTGCCAGCAGTTATATAGGGACAGGGGGTCCAACCAACACTGAAGCTTTCTTT. Encoded protein: CASSYIGTGGPTNTEAFF. V and J are TRBV6-2 or TRBV6-3 and TRBJ1-1; TRBD1 matches at 11 bases. Germline V gene sequence: CDR1 MNHEY, CDR2 SVGEGT. The V segment lost 3 bases and the J segment 2 bases; nucleotides outside the gene matches: 11. The CDR3 extends over 18 amino acids.